The next 12 T cell receptor beta chains were all read from a single sample in a study of human T cells and chemical hapten exposure. Using its own MiXCR run on the RACE reads, TCRdb lists one record per CDR3 protein. Here the sample spans 84,000 or so distinct CDR3 sequences, roughly a tenth being singletons. The time point here: patch test 1, 2 weeks after DPC sensitization. Treatment described: therapeutic diphenylcyclopropenone sensitization with weekly scalp DPC. Sample: whole blood, taken in connection with sensitization to the hapten diphenylcyclopropenone (DPC). These receptors were taken from a middle-aged man with alopecia areata. Some clones in this sample may be carry-over from other donors' samples.

The CDR3 DNA is TGTGCCAGCAGCTCAAATCCGACGGTGAACACTGAAGCTTTCTTT. Translating gives CASSSNPTVNTEAFF. The chain uses TRBV5-6 and TRBJ1-1; the D is unclear. Per the germline V gene, CDR1 is SGHDT and CDR2 is YYEEEE. The CDR3 spans 15 residues. V lost 3 bases and J lost 0, with 12 bases in between. The variable domain in full, completed from reference TRBV5-6 and TRBJ1-1, reads DAGVTQSPTHLIKTRGQQVTLRCSPKSGHDTVSWYQQALGQGPQFIFQYYEEEERQRGNFPDRFSGHQFPNYSSELNVNALLLGDSALYLCASSSNPTVNTEAFFGQGTRLTVV.

This chain links TRBV7-2 with TRBJ2-7; 12 bases agree with TRBD2. The V gene's germline CDR1 is SGHTA and CDR2 FQGNSA. V shed 6 bases, J shed 0 bases, and the junction held 6 bases outside the gene matches. CDR3 length equals 16 residues. The CDR3 sequence is CASRLKTSGGSYEQYF. The CDR3 nucleotides are TGTGCCAGCAGACTGAAGACTAGCGGGGGCTCCTACGAGCAGTACTTC.

This clonotype has at least ten counts. The chain recombines TRBV5-1 with TRBJ1-1, with 8 bases matching TRBD1. The CDR3 is made up of 17 amino acids. The germline gives CDR1 SGHRS, CDR2 YFSETQ. The V and J ends lost 0 bases and 3 bases, in that order; junction bases with no gene match: 10. CDR3 nucleotide sequence: TGCGCCAGCAGCTTGGGTGCGTTCAGGGGGCGCCACACTGAAGCTTTCTTT. This sequence encodes CASSLGAFRGRHTEAFF.

This clonotype was recorded a few times. J is TRBJ2-3 and V is TRBV5-1, with D hard to call. CDR3 length: 13 residues. Trimming cost V 4 bases and J 1 base, with 7 bases left between them. The germline V gene encodes CDR1 SGHRS and CDR2 YFSETQ. CDR3 sequence reads: CASSPDGTDTQYF. The CDR3 DNA follows: TGCGCCAGCAGCCCGGACGGCACAGATACGCAGTATTTT.

The sample holds many counts of this clonotype. The chain joins TRBV7-9 to TRBJ2-7; 9 positions match TRBD2. The V segment lost 5 bases and the J segment 0 bases; nucleotides outside the gene matches: 8. CDR3 length: 16 residues. Per the germline V gene, CDR1 is SEHNR and CDR2 is FQNEAQ (reference sequence). The CDR3 spells CASSLFGGRDSYEQYV. The CDR3 DNA reads TGTGCCAGCAGCCTCTTCGGCGGGAGGGACTCCTACGAGCAGTACGTC.

The V gene is TRBV5-6, the J gene TRBJ2-1, with D unclear. V lost 3 bases and J lost 10, with 8 bases in between. The germline V gene encodes CDR1 SGHDT and CDR2 YYEEEE. The CDR3 covers 11 residues. The CDR3: CASSSFGEQFF. The CDR3 DNA follows: TGTGCCAGCAGCTCGTTTGGAGAGCAGTTCTTC. Supplemented by reference TRBV5-6 and TRBJ2-1, the full variable domain reads DAGVTQSPTHLIKTRGQQVTLRCSPKSGHDTVSWYQQALGQGPQFIFQYYEEEERQRGNFPDRFSGHQFPNYSSELNVNALLLGDSALYLCASSSFGEQFFGPGTRLTVL.

This clonotype was seen more than once but under ten times. The chain carries TRBV7-3 and TRBJ2-1, with TRBD2 as a possible D gene (6 bases). V was pared by 1 base and J by 0 bases, with 10 bases between. CDR1 and CDR2 (germline): SGHTA, FQGTGA. CDR3 length: 16 amino acids. The CDR3 protein is CASSLMGAGSYNEQFF. CDR3 nucleotides: TGTGCCAGCAGCTTAATGGGAGCGGGCTCCTACAATGAGCAGTTCTTC.

The CDR3: CASSSSRGLDYGYTF. CDR3 sequence (DNA): TGTGCCAGCAGCTCGAGCAGGGGGCTGGACTATGGCTACACCTTC. The rearrangement links TRBV11-2 to TRBJ1-2, with 8 bases identical to TRBD1. Losses at the gene ends were 4 bases for V and 3 bases for J; bases not matched to a gene: 7. This CDR3 spans 15 amino acids. Germline CDR1 is SGHAT and CDR2 is FQNNGV.

V is TRBV7-9 and J is TRBJ2-4; D gene unclear. This CDR3 has 14 amino acids. The V end lost 3 bases, the J end lost 9 bases, and 15 bases lay between the germline ends. Germline loops: CDR1 SEHNR, CDR2 FQNEAQ (reference sequence). CDR3 amino acids: CASSFHGVSSIQYF. In DNA form, the CDR3 reads TGTGCCAGCAGCTTTCATGGGGTGTCGAGCATTCAGTACTTC.

The chain is built from TRBV10-2 and TRBJ1-2; 7 bases align to TRBD1. Germline V gene lookup returns CDR1 WSHSY and CDR2 SAAADI. The CDR3 consists of 15 residues. Trimming removed 5 bases from V and 4 bases from J; junction bases left unmatched: 10. CDR3 sequence reads: CASSTLVGQPYGYTF. In DNA form, the CDR3 reads TGCGCCAGCAGTACTTTGGTGGGACAGCCCTATGGCTACACCTTC.

In this sample, this clonotype turned up a few times. This chain uses TRBV7-9 with TRBJ1-1; 8 bases line up with TRBD1. In germline, CDR1 is SEHNR, CDR2 FQNEAQ (reference sequence). The length of the CDR3 is 14 residues. V trimming: 4 bases; J trimming: 6 bases; junction bases outside the gene matches: 7. The CDR3 reads CASSSTGGTSEAFF. The CDR3 DNA reads TGTGCCAGCAGCTCAACAGGGGGAACTTCTGAAGCTTTCTTT. The full variable domain, in which reference TRBV7-9 and TRBJ1-1 provide the parts outside the CDR3, is DTGVSQNPRHKITKRGQNVTFRCDPISEHNRLYWYRQTLGQGPEFLTYFQNEAQLEKSRLLSDRFSAERPKGSFSTLEIQRTEQGDSAMYLCASSSTGGTSEAFFGQGTRLTVV.

This clonotype occurred a few times. The chain employs TRBV20-1 and TRBJ1-2; possible D gene TRBD1, 6 bases. The V gene's germline CDR1 is DFQATT and CDR2 SNEGSKA (reference sequence). The CDR3 contains 14 residues. Trimming took 8 bases from V and 0 from J, leaving 16 bases between them. In DNA, the CDR3 is TGCAGTCCTTCGACAGGCCTAACTAACTATGGCTACACCTTC. It translates to CSPSTGLTNYGYTF.